A single sample is the source of the 15 T cell receptor beta chains below, sequenced in a study of tumour-infiltrating T cells in Burkitt lymphoma. Clones were read by immunoSEQ multiplex PCR, and TCRdb kept only the in-frame ones, dropping some. Of about 4,800 clones in the sample, about 13% were seen once. Sequencing used tumor tissue. These receptor sequences come from a human donor with Burkitt lymphoma.

This clone was seen a few times. The V call is TRBV20-1, the J call TRBJ2-7, with D unclear. CDR3 length equals 10 residues. Trimming left V 3 bases short and J 5 bases short, with 5 bases between. CDR1 and CDR2 (germline): DFQATT, SNEGSKA (reference sequence). The CDR3 DNA reads TGCAGTGCTAGTTACCACGAGCAGTACTTC. The encoded protein is CSASYHEQYF.

The chain links TRBV5-6 to TRBJ1-6; a possible D gene is TRBD1 (6 bases). CDR3 length: 14 amino acids. V lost 4 bases, J lost 4 bases, and 9 bases lay in between. Germline-derived CDR1 and CDR2 are SGHDT and YYEEEE. The CDR3 nucleotides read TGTGCCAGCAGCCCGGGGGCTTATAATTCACCCCTCCACTTT. The encoded protein is CASSPGAYNSPLHF. Full variable domain (remainder filled in from reference TRBV5-6 and TRBJ1-6): DAGVTQSPTHLIKTRGQQVTLRCSPKSGHDTVSWYQQALGQGPQFIFQYYEEEERQRGNFPDRFSGHQFPNYSSELNVNALLLGDSALYLCASSPGAYNSPLHFGNGTRLTVT.

The chain is built from TRBV15 and TRBJ2-7, with D perhaps TRBD1 or TRBD2 (5 bases each). CDR1 is LNHNV, CDR2 YYDKDF, per germline (reference sequence). This CDR3 has 14 residues. Trimming pared 5 bases from V and 2 bases from J, leaving 13 bases between. The CDR3 nucleotides read TGTGCCACCAGCCCGGGGCAGGAAACCTACGAGCAGTACTTC. This sequence encodes CATSPGQETYEQYF.

This clone was observed a few times. V and J are TRBV5-1 and TRBJ2-3, with D perhaps matching TRBD1 (6 bases). This CDR3 has 15 residues. Germline V gene data show CDR1 as SGHRS and CDR2 as YFSETQ. Trimming removed 1 base at V and 5 bases at J, with 14 bases between. CDR3 coding DNA: TGCGCCAGCAGCTTGAGACAGGATAACGTAGATACGCAGTATTTT. Protein: CASSLRQDNVDTQYF. Together with reference TRBV5-1 and TRBJ2-3, the CDR3 gives the full variable domain: KAGVTQTPRYLIKTRGQQVTLSCSPISGHRSVSWYQQTPGQGLQFLFEYFSETQRNKGNFPGRFSGRQFSNSRSEMNVSTLELGDSALYLCASSLRQDNVDTQYFGPGTRLTVL.

The chain is built from TRBV10-1 and TRBJ1-2; 8 bases align to TRBD1. The CDR3 loop spans 14 amino acids. CDR1 WNHNN and CDR2 SYGVQD come from the germline V gene (reference sequence). The V gene end was trimmed by 6 bases and the J gene end by 7 bases; junction bases not matched to a gene: 10. CDR3 in amino acids: CASRLLTDRAGYTF. The CDR3 region has the DNA TGCGCCAGCAGACTACTAACGGACAGGGCTGGCTACACCTTC.

The chain joins TRBV2 to TRBJ1-5; the match to TRBD1 covers 8 bases. The J segment lost 1 base and the V segment lost 5 bases, leaving 7 bases of the junction unmatched. The CDR3 runs to 16 residues. Germline CDR1 reads SNHLY; CDR2 reads FYNNEI. The CDR3 protein is CASSSQGGRSNQPQHF. The CDR3 nucleotides read TGTGCCAGCAGTTCACAGGGGGGACGAAGCAATCAGCCCCAGCATTTT.

About this clone itself: The junction differs from germline at one of its ends, possibly a read error. The V and J genes are TRBV5-1 and TRBJ1-2; maybe TRBD1 (5 bases). CDR1 SGHRS and CDR2 YFSETQ come from the germline V gene. The CDR3 extends over 13 amino acids. CDR3 region: CASSLNADGQPHF. As DNA, the CDR3 is TGCGCCAGCAGCTTAAATGCGGACGGACAACCTCACTTC. Drawing the rest from reference TRBV5-1 and TRBJ1-2, the complete variable domain is KAGVTQTPRYLIKTRGQQVTLSCSPISGHRSVSWYQQTPGQGLQFLFEYFSETQRNKGNFPGRFSGRQFSNSRSEMNVSTLELGDSALYLCASSLNADGQPHFGSGTRLTVV.

The chain is built from TRBV30 and TRBJ1-2, with D hard to call. Trimming left V 1 base short and J 3 bases short, with 6 bases between. The CDR3 consists of 12 residues. Looked up from germline, CDR1 is GTSNPN and CDR2 is SVGIG (reference sequence). The CDR3 nucleotides read TGTGCCTGGAGTGCCCTACACTATGGCTACACCTTC. Translated, it gives CAWSALHYGYTF.

In this sample, this clone turned up a few times. The J gene is TRBJ2-5, the V gene TRBV7-2, with 10 bases matching TRBD2. The V gene end was trimmed by 2 bases and the J gene end by 13 bases; junction bases not matched to a gene: 10. Germline V gene data show CDR1 as SGHTA and CDR2 as FQGNSA. CDR3 length: 14 amino acids. This chain's CDR3 is CASSLTVLAGALYF. CDR3 sequence (DNA): TGTGCCAGCAGCTTAACTGTCCTAGCGGGGGCCTTGTACTTC. Full variable domain (outside the CDR3, taken from reference TRBV7-2 and TRBJ2-5): GAGVSQSPSNKVTEKGKDVELRCDPISGHTALYWYRQSLGQGLEFLIYFQGNSAPDKSGLPSDRFSAERTGGSVSTLTIQRTQQEDSAVYLCASSLTVLAGALYFGPGTRLLVL.

The chain carries TRBV28 and TRBJ1-1; D unclear. Germline values: CDR1 MDHEN, CDR2 SYDVKM. The CDR3 contains 15 residues. V dropped 6 bases and J dropped 4 bases, with 18 bases sitting between them. The CDR3 nucleotides are TGTGCCAGCAGCCCTTGGATCGAGGGTGGCACTGAAGCTTTCTTT. Translating it yields CASSPWIEGGTEAFF.

The V and J genes are TRBV30 and TRBJ1-5; possible D gene TRBD1, 5 bases. Germline V gene data show CDR1 as GTSNPN and CDR2 as SVGIG (reference sequence). The germline V and J ends were trimmed by 1 base and 6 bases, with 10 bases remaining between them. This CDR3 is 13 amino acids long. The CDR3 protein is CAWSASGGQPQHF. The CDR3 coding sequence is TGTGCCTGGAGTGCATCTGGGGGTCAGCCCCAGCATTTT.

This clone was observed a few times. This rearrangement joins TRBV5-4 to TRBJ2-5, with D possibly being TRBD2 (7 bases). CDR1 is SGHNT and CDR2 is YYREEE in the germline V gene (reference sequence). This CDR3 contains 13 residues. Trimming removed 5 bases at V and 4 bases at J, with 12 bases between. CDR3 coding DNA: TGTGCCAGCAGGGGGGGGGCAGGAGAGACCCAGTACTTC. Amino acid sequence: CASRGGAGETQYF.

In this sample, this clone turned up a few times. The gene calls are TRBV10-1 and TRBJ2-7, with 10 bases fitting TRBD2. The CDR3 spans 17 residues. Trimming cost V 8 bases and J 2 bases; bases outside gene matches: 15. Germline V gives CDR1 WNHNN, CDR2 SYGVQD (reference sequence). The CDR3 DNA follows: TGCGCCAGCCTCCCGGCTAGCGGGGGTACTCCAACCTACGAGCAGTACTTC. Its protein is CASLPASGGTPTYEQYF.

This clone was detected only a few times. The CDR3 region has the DNA TGTGCCAGCAGCCCCGACAGGTTTGGCTATGGCTACACCTTC. Translation: CASSPDRFGYGYTF. The rearrangement uses TRBV6-6 and TRBJ1-2; a possible D gene is TRBD1 (6 bases). V dropped 6 bases and J dropped 4 bases, with 15 bases sitting between them. The CDR3 has 14 amino acids. CDR1 is MNHNY, CDR2 SVGAGI, per germline (reference sequence).

This clone appeared a few times. This sequence joins TRBV6-1 and TRBJ1-2; maybe TRBD1 (5 bases). The ends were cut back, 3 bases at V and 4 bases at J, with 12 bases in the middle. From germline, CDR1 is MNHNS and CDR2 SASEGT. The CDR3 has 14 amino acids. The CDR3 DNA sequence: TGTGCCAGCAGTGATATCGGCAGGGCCTATGGCTACACCTTC. Translated: CASSDIGRAYGYTF.